This T cell receptor beta chain was sequenced in a study of early T cells in non-severe SARS-CoV-2 infection. The V gene lost 8 bases and the J gene lost 6 bases, with 20 bases spanning the gap. The V gene's germline CDR1 is MNHEY and CDR2 SMNVEV (reference sequence). This CDR3 is built from 15 residues. Each CDR3 protein gets one entry after TCRdb re-called the 5' RACE reads with MiXCR. The sample lists 43,000 or so distinct CDR3 sequences; approximately 4% were seen once. Study-wide points: VDJdb-based matching was biased toward anti-spike CD8 responses and missed private and CD4 specificities.

This clonotype was counted at least ten times. What it binds is not known. Sequencing was done on a sample of whole blood. The gene calls are TRBV27 and TRBJ2-1; a possible D gene is TRBD2 (5 bases). The TCR originated in an adult who was a healthcare worker with PCR-confirmed SARS-CoV-2 infection or an uninfected control (not recorded which). The CDR3 region has the DNA TGTGCCAGCCGCTTCAGCGGAGTTAGCCGCAATGAGCAGTTCTTC. The encoded protein is CASRFSGVSRNEQFF.